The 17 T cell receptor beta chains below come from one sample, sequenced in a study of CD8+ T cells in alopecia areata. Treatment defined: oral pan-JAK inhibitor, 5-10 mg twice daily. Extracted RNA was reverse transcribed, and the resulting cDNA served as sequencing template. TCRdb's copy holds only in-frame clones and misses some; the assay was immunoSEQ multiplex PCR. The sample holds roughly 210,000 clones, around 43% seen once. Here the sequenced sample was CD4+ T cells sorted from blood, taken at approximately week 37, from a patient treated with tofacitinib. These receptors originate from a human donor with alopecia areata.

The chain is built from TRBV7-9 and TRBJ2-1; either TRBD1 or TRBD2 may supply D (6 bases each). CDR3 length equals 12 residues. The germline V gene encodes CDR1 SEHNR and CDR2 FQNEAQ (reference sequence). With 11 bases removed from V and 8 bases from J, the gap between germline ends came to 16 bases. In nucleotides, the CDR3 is TGTGCCGCCCGGGGGCGGCTCGATGAGCAGTTCTTC. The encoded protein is CAARGRLDEQFF.

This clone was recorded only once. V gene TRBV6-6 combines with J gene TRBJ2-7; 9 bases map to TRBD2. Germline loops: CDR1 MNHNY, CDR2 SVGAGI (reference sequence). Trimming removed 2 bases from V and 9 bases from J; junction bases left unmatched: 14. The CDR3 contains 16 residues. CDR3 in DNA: TGTGCCAGCAGTTACCTCGGTTCTAGCGGGACGGGATGGCAGTACTTC. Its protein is CASSYLGSSGTGWQYF.

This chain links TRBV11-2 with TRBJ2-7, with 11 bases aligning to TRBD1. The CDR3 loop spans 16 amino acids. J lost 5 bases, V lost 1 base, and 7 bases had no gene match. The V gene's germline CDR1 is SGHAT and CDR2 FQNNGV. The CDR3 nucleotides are TGTGCCAGCAGCTTAGGGTTGGGACAGGGGGTCCACGAGCAGTACTTC. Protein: CASSLGLGQGVHEQYF.

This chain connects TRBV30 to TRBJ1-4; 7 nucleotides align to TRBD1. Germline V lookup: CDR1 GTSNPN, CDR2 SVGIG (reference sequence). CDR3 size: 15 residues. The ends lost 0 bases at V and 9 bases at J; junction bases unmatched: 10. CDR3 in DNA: TGTGCCTGGAGTGTACCGGAGTTGGGACAGAAAAAACTGTTTTTT. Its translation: CAWSVPELGQKKLFF.

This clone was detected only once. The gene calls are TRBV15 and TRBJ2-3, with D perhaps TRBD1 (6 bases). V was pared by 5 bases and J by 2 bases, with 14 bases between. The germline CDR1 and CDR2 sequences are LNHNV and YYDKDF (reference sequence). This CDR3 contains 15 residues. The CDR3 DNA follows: TGTGCCACCAGCTCTCAGACAGGCCCCACAGATACGCAGTATTTT. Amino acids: CATSSQTGPTDTQYF.

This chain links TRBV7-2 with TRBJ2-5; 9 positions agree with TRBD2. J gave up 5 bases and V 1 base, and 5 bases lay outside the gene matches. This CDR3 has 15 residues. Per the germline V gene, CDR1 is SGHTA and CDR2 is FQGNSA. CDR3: CASSLVSGSWETQYF. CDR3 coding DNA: TGTGCCAGCAGCTTAGTTAGCGGGAGTTGGGAGACCCAGTACTTC.

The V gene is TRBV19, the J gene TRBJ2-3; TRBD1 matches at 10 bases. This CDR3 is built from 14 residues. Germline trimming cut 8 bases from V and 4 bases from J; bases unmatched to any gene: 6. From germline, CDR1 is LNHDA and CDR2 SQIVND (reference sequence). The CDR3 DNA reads TGTGCCAGTGCTCGGGACAGGGGAGCAGATACGCAGTATTTT. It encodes CASARDRGADTQYF.

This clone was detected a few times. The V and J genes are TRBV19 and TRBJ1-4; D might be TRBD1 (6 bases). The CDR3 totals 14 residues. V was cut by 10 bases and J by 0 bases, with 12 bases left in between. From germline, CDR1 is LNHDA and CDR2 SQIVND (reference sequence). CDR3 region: CATQDSATNEKLFF. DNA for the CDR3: TGTGCCACACAGGACAGTGCAACTAATGAAAAACTGTTTTTT.

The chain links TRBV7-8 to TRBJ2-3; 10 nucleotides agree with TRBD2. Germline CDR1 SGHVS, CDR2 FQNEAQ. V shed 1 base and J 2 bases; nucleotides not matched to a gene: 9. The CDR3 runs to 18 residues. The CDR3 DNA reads TGTGCCAGCAGCTTAGAGGGCAGCGGGAGGGCCTACACAGATACGCAGTATTTT. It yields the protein CASSLEGSGRAYTDTQYF.

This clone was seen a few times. CDR3 protein: CASSLDIQAQRAFF. The DNA of the CDR3 is TGTGCCAGCAGCTTAGATATACAGGCCCAGAGGGCTTTCTTT. V is TRBV7-9 and J is TRBJ1-1; D perhaps matches TRBD1 (5 bases). With 1 base removed from V and 11 bases from J, the gap between germline ends came to 17 bases. This CDR3 is built from 14 residues. Germline-derived CDR1 and CDR2 are SEHNR and FQNEAQ (reference sequence).

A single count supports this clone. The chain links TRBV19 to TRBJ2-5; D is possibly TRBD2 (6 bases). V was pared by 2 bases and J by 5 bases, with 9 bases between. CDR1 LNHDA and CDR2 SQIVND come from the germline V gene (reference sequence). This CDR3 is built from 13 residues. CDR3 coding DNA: TGTGCCAGTAGTATATTCGGAGGGGAGACCCAGTACTTC. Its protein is CASSIFGGETQYF.

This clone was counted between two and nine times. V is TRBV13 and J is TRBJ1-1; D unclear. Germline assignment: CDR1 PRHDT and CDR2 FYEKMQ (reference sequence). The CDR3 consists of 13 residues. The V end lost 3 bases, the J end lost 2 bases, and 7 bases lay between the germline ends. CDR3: CASSLAVNTEAFF. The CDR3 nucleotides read TGTGCCAGCAGCTTGGCAGTTAACACTGAAGCTTTCTTT.

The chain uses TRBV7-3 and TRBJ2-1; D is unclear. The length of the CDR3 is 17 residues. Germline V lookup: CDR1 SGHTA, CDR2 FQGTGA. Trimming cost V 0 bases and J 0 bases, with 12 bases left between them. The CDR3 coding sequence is TGTGCCAGCAGCTTAACGGGTATACGGAGCTCCTACAATGAGCAGTTCTTC. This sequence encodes CASSLTGIRSSYNEQFF.

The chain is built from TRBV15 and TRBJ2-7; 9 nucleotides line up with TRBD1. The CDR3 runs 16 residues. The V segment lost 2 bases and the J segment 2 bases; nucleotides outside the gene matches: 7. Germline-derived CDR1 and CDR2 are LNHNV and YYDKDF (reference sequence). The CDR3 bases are TGTGCCACCAGCAGAACTACCGGGACAGGGACCTACGAGCAGTACTTC. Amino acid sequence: CATSRTTGTGTYEQYF.

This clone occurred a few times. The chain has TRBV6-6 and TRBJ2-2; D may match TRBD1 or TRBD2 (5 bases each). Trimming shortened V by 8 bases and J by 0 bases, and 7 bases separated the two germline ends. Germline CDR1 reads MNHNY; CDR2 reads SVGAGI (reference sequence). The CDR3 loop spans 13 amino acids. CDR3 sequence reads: CASGTANTGELFF. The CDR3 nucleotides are TGTGCCAGCGGGACCGCGAACACCGGGGAGCTGTTTTTT.

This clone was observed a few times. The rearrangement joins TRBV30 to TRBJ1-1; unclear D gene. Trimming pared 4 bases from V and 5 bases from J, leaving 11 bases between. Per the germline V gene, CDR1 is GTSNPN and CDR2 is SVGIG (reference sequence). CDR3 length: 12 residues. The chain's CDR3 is CAWTPVRTEAFF. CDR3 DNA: TGTGCCTGGACCCCAGTACGGACTGAAGCTTTCTTT. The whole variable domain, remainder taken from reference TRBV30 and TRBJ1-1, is SQTIHQWPATLVQPVGSPLSLECTVEGTSNPNLYWYRQAAGRGLQLLFYSVGIGQISSEVPQNLSASRPQDRQFILSSKKLLLSDSGFYLCAWTPVRTEAFFGQGTRLTVV.

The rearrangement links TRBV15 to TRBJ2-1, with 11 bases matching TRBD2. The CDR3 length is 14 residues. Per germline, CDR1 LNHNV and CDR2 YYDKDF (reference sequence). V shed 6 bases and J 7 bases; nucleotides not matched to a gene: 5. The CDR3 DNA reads TGTGCCACCAGACATAGCGGGAGGGGTAATGAGCAGTTCTTC. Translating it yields CATRHSGRGNEQFF. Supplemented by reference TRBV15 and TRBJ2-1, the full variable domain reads DAMVIQNPRYQVTQFGKPVTLSCSQTLNHNVMYWYQQKSSQAPKLLFHYYDKDFNNEADTPDNFQSRRPNTSFCFLDIRSPGLGDTAMYLCATRHSGRGNEQFFGPGTRLTVL.